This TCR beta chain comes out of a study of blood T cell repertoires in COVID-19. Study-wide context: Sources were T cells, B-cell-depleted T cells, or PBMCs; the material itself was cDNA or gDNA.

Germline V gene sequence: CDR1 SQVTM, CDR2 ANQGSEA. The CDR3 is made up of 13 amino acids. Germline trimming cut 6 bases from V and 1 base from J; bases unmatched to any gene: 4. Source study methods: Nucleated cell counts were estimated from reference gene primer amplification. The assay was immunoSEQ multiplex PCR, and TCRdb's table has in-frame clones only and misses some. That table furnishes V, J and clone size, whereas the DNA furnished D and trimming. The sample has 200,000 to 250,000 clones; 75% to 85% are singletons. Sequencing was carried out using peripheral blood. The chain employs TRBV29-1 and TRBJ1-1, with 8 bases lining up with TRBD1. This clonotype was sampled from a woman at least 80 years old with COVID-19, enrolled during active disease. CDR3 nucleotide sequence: TGCAGCGTGTCTCAGGGGGCGAACACTGAAGCTTTCTTT. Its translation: CSVSQGANTEAFF. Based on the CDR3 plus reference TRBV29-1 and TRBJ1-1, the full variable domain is SAVISQKPSRDICQRGTSLTIQCQVDSQVTMMFWYRQQPGQSLTLIATANQGSEATYESGFVIDKFPISRPNLTFSTLTVSNMSPEDSSIYLCSVSQGANTEAFFGQGTRLTVV.